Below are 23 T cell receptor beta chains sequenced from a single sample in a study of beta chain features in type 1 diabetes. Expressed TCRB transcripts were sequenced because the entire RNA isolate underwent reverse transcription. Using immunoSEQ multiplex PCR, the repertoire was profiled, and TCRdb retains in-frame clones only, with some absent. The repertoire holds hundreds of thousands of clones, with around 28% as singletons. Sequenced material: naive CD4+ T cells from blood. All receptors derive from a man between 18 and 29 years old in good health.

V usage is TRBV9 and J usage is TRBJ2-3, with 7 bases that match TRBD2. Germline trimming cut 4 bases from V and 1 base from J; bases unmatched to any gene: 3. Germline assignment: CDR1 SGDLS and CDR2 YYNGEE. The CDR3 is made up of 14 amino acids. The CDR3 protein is CASSLGGGTDTQYF. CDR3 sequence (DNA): TGTGCCAGCAGCCTTGGGGGGGGCACAGATACGCAGTATTTT.

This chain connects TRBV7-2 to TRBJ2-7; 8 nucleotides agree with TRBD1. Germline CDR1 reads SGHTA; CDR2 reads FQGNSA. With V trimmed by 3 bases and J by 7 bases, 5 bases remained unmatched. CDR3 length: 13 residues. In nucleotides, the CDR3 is TGTGCCAGCAGCTTCAGGGGGCCGGAGGAGCAGTACTTC. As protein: CASSFRGPEEQYF.

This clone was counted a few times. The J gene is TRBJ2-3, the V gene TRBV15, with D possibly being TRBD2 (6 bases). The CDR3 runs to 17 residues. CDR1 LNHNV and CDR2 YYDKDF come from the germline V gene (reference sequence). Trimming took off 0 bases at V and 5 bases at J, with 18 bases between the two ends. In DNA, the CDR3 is TGTGCCACCAGCAGAGATCTCTCGTGGAGGGATGGAGATACGCAGTATTTT. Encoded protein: CATSRDLSWRDGDTQYF.

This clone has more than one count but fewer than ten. This CDR3 is CAINGQSTDTQYF. The CDR3 coding sequence is TGTGCCATCAATGGACAGAGCACAGATACGCAGTATTTT. The chain carries TRBV10-3 and TRBJ2-3; D is possibly TRBD1 (6 bases). Germline V gene data show CDR1 as ENHRY and CDR2 as SYGVKD. With 7 bases removed from V and 0 bases from J, the gap between germline ends came to 8 bases. CDR3 length: 13 amino acids.

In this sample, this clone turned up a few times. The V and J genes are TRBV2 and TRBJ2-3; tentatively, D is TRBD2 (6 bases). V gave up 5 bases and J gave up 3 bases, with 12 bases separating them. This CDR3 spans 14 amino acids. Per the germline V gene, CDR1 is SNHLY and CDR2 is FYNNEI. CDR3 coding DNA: TGTGCCAGCAGTTTGGGTCGGGGGACAGATACGCAGTATTTT. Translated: CASSLGRGTDTQYF.

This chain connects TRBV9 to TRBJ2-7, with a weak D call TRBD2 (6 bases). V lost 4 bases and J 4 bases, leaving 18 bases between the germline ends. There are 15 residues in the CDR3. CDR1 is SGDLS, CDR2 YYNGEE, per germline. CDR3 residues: CASSSYTGGLYEQYF. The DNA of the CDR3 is TGTGCCAGCAGCTCCTACACCGGGGGTCTATACGAGCAGTACTTC.

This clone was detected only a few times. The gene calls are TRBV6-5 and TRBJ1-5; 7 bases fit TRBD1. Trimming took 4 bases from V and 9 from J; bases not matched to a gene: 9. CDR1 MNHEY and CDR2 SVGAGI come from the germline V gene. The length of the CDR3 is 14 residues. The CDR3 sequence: CASSSNRGLRPQHF. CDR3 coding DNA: TGTGCCAGCAGTTCGAACAGGGGACTTCGGCCCCAGCATTTT.

For the CDR3, the DNA is TGTGCCAGCGCAGACAGGGGGATCACAGATACGCAGTATTTT. The encoded protein is CASADRGITDTQYF. The chain has TRBV7-3 and TRBJ2-3; 9 bases are a match to TRBD1. V shed 8 bases and J 2 bases; nucleotides not matched to a gene: 5. CDR1 is SGHTA and CDR2 is FQGTGA in the germline V gene. The CDR3 is 14 amino acids.

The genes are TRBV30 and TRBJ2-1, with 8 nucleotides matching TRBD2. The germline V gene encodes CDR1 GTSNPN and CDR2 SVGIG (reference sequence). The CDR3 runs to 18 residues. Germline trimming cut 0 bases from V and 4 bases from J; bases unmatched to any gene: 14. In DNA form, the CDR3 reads TGTGCCTGGAGTGTACTACGAGCGGGAGTCTCCGGTTACAATGAGCAGTTCTTC. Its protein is CAWSVLRAGVSGYNEQFF.

The CDR3 DNA is TGTGCCAGCAGCTTAGTCGGGCAGGGCCGTAAGGCTGGGGCCAACGTCCTGACTTTC. Translation gives CASSLVGQGRKAGANVLTF. This chain uses TRBV7-2 with TRBJ2-6; maybe TRBD1 (5 bases). CDR3 length equals 19 residues. Germline-derived CDR1 and CDR2 are SGHTA and FQGNSA. V was cut by 1 base and J by 2 bases, with 18 bases left in between.

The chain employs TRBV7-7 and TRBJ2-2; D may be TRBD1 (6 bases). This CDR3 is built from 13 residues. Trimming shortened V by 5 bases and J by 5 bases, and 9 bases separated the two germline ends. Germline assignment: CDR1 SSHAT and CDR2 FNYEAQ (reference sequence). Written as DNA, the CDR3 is TGTGCCAGCAGCCACGGACAGACCGGGGAGCTGTTTTTT. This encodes CASSHGQTGELFF.

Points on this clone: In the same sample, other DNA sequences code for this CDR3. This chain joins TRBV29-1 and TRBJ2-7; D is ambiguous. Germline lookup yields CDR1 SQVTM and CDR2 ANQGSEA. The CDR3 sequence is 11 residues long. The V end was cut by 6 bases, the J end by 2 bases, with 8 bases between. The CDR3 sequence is CSVRTTYEQYF. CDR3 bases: TGCAGCGTCAGGACCACCTACGAGCAGTACTTC.

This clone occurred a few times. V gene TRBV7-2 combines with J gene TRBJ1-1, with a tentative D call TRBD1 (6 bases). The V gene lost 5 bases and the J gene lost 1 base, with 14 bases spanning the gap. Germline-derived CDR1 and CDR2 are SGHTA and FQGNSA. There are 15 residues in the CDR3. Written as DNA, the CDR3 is TGTGCCAGCAGCCTATCGACAGGAGGGAACACTGAAGCTTTCTTT. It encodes CASSLSTGGNTEAFF.

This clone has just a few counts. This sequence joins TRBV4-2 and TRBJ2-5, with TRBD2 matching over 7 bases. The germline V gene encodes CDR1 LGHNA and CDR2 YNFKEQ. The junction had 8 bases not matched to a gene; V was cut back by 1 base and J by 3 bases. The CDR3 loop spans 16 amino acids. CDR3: CASSQAAVAGEETQYF. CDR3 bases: TGTGCCAGCAGCCAAGCAGCTGTGGCGGGGGAAGAGACCCAGTACTTC.

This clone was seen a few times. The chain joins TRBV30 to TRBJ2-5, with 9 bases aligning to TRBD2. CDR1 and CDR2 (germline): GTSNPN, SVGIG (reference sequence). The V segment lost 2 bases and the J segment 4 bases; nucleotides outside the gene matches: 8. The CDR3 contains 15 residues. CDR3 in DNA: TGTGCCTGGAGTTCGACTAGCGGATGGGCAGAGACCCAGTACTTC. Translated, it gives CAWSSTSGWAETQYF.

The chain's CDR3 is CASTENTGELFF. The CDR3 DNA is TGTGCCAGCACGGAAAACACCGGGGAGCTGTTTTTT. The V and J genes are TRBV25-1 and TRBJ2-2; D not certain. Germline CDR1 and CDR2: MGHDK and SYGVNS. V dropped 7 bases and J dropped 2 bases, with 5 bases sitting between them. The CDR3 extends over 12 amino acids.

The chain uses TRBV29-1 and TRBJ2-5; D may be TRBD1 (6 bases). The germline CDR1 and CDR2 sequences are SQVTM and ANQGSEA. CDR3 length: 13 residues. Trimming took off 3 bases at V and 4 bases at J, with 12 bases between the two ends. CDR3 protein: CSVDGQLRETQYF. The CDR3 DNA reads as TGCAGCGTTGACGGACAGTTGAGAGAGACCCAGTACTTC.

The DNA for the CDR3 is TGTGCCAGCTCACCACAGGCCACTACTCCGAACACTGAAGCTTTCTTT. This gives the protein CASSPQATTPNTEAFF. The rearrangement uses TRBV18 and TRBJ1-1; D is undetermined. V lost 1 base, J lost 1 base, and 13 bases lay in between. The CDR3 sequence is 16 residues long. Germline V gives CDR1 KGHSH, CDR2 LQKENI.

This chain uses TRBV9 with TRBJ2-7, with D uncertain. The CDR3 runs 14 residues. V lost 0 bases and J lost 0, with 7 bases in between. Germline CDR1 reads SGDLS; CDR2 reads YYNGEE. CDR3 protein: CASSVEDLSYEQYF. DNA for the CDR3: TGTGCCAGCAGCGTAGAGGACCTCTCCTACGAGCAGTACTTC. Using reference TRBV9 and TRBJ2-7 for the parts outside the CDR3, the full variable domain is DSGVTQTPKHLITATGQRVTLRCSPRSGDLSVYWYQQSLDQGLQFLIQYYNGEERAKGNILERFSAQQFPDLHSELNLSSLELGDSALYFCASSVEDLSYEQYFGPGTRLTVT.

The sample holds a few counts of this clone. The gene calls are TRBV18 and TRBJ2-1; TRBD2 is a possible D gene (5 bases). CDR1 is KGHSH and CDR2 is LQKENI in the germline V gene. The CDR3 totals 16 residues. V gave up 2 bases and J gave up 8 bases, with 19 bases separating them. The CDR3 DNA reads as TGTGCCAGCTCACCAGGACCGAGCGGTATTCGCGATGAGCAGTTCTTC. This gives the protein CASSPGPSGIRDEQFF. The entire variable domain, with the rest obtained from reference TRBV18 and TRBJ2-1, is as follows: NAGVMQNPRHLVRRRGQEARLRCSPMKGHSHVYWYRQLPEEGLKFMVYLQKENIIDESGMPKERFSAEFPKEGPSILRIQQVVRGDSAAYFCASSPGPSGIRDEQFFGPGTRLTVL.

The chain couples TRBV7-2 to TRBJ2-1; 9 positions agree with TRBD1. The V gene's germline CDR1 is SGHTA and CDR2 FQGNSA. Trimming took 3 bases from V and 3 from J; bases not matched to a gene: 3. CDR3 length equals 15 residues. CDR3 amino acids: CASSLDRGFYNEQFF. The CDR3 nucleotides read TGTGCCAGCAGCTTGGACAGGGGATTCTACAATGAGCAGTTCTTC. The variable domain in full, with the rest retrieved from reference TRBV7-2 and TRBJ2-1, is GAGVSQSPSNKVTEKGKDVELRCDPISGHTALYWYRQSLGQGLEFLIYFQGNSAPDKSGLPSDRFSAERTGGSVSTLTIQRTQQEDSAVYLCASSLDRGFYNEQFFGPGTRLTVL.

The CDR3 is CASRPSWDRGRSYEQYF. Written as DNA, the CDR3 is TGTGCCAGCCGACCGTCGTGGGACAGGGGCCGGTCCTACGAGCAGTACTTC. This chain connects TRBV7-9 to TRBJ2-7, with 10 bases lining up with TRBD1. CDR1 SEHNR and CDR2 FQNEAQ come from the germline V gene (reference sequence). Germline trimming cut 8 bases from V and 1 base from J; bases unmatched to any gene: 14. The CDR3 loop spans 17 amino acids.

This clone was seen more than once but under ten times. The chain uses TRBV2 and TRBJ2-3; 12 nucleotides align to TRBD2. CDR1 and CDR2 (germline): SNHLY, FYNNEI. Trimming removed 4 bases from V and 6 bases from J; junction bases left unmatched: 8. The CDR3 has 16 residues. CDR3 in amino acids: CASSVLAGGLADTQYF. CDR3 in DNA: TGTGCCAGCAGTGTGCTAGCGGGAGGGTTAGCGGATACGCAGTATTTT.